This T cell receptor beta chain came from a study of T-cell reconstitution after alpha-beta-depleted transplantation in children. CDR3 length equals 15 residues. The germline V and J ends were trimmed by 3 bases and 4 bases, with 16 bases remaining between them. CDR1 and CDR2 (germline): SGHTA, FQGNSA. The authors prepared the TCRbeta library with unique molecular identifiers. Each CDR3 protein is one row after TCRdb ran MiXCR on the PCR reads. This sample has a few hundred thousand distinct CDR3 sequences, with approximately 10% found just once. This clonotype has more than one count but fewer than ten.

This receptor was obtained from a human donor who donated a stem cell graft to a child with acute lymphoblastic leukemia. Sequencing was performed on PBMCs from the stem cell graft donor, taken from the stem cell graft. The gene calls are TRBV7-2 and TRBJ2-7; TRBD2 might be the D (5 bases). The CDR3 DNA sequence: TGTGCCAGCAGCTTGGAGGACCGCCCCCAATACGAGCAGTACTTC. It encodes CASSLEDRPQYEQYF.